Below are 20 T cell receptor beta chains sequenced from a single sample in a study of T cells in Graves' hyperthyroidism and ophthalmopathy. Amplification targeted TCR beta CDR3 regions from RNA transcripts. First-round RT-PCR with HTBI primers amplified the TCR CDR3 region. TCRdb reprocessed the multiplex PCR reads with MiXCR, giving one entry per CDR3 protein. The repertoire has about 700,000 distinct CDR3 sequences, approximately 42% of them found once; the top ten carry about 7.2%. The material sequenced was peripheral blood or thyroid tissue (not recorded which). All receptors come from an adult man with Graves' disease, either hyperthyroidism or ophthalmopathy (not recorded which).

The chain is built from TRBV12-3 or TRBV12-4 and TRBJ2-2; D ambiguous. The CDR3 contains 15 residues. Trimming removed 3 bases from V and 1 base from J, with 9 bases in between. CDR3 loop: CASSFEGVNTGELFF. The CDR3, as DNA: TGTGCCAGCAGTTTCGAAGGTGTGAACACCGGGGAGCTGTTTTTT.

The chain has TRBV25-1 and TRBJ1-2, with unresolved D. The CDR3 length is 16 residues. V was clipped by 3 bases and J by 0 bases, with 14 bases between them. CDR1 and CDR2 (germline): MGHDK, SYGVNS. CDR3 protein: CASSEEATHPNYGYTF. DNA of the CDR3: TGTGCCAGCAGTGAGGAGGCGACACACCCTAACTATGGCTACACCTTC.

V is TRBV7-4 and J is TRBJ1-4, with a weak D call TRBD1 (5 bases). Trimming removed 0 bases at V and 14 bases at J, with 10 bases between. The CDR3 contains 12 residues. Germline-derived CDR1 and CDR2 are SGHVT and SQSDAQ. CDR3 protein: CASSLATAWLFF. The CDR3 DNA reads as TGTGCCAGCAGCTTAGCGACAGCGTGGCTGTTTTTT.

This clonotype occurred many times. The V gene is TRBV7-9, the J gene TRBJ2-7, with D maybe TRBD1 (6 bases). Germline V CDR1 and CDR2: SEHNR, FQNEAQ (reference sequence). The CDR3 covers 15 residues. V was trimmed by 5 bases and J by 5 bases, leaving 19 bases between them. This CDR3 reads CASSPGRQGSHEQYF. CDR3 coding DNA: TGTGCCAGCAGCCCCGGGCGGCAGGGGAGCCACGAGCAGTACTTC.

This clonotype was found many times. The chain uses TRBV29-1 and TRBJ1-6; TRBD1 aligns across 9 bases. V was pared by 7 bases and J by 7 bases, with 2 bases of the junction left unmatched. Germline V gene data show CDR1 as SQVTM and CDR2 as ANQGSEA. The CDR3 is 12 amino acids. CDR3 amino acids: CSGGTGNSPLHF. CDR3 DNA: TGCAGCGGGGGGACAGGGAATTCACCCCTCCACTTT. Drawing the rest from reference TRBV29-1 and TRBJ1-6, the complete variable domain is SAVISQKPSRDICQRGTSLTIQCQVDSQVTMMFWYRQQPGQSLTLIATANQGSEATYESGFVIDKFPISRPNLTFSTLTVSNMSPEDSSIYLCSGGTGNSPLHFGNGTRLTVT.

CDR3 sequence: CSARVSGSSYGYTF. Written as DNA, the CDR3 is TGCAGTGCTAGAGTGTCGGGCAGCTCATATGGCTACACCTTC. The genes are TRBV20-1 and TRBJ1-2; D ambiguous. The V end lost 1 base, the J end lost 5 bases, and 14 bases lay between the germline ends. CDR1 is DFQATT and CDR2 is SNEGSKA in the germline V gene (reference sequence). There are 14 residues in the CDR3.

This chain joins TRBV3-1 and TRBJ1-5; no clear D gene. V dropped 0 bases and J dropped 4 bases, with 10 bases sitting between them. The length of the CDR3 is 15 residues. CDR1 and CDR2 (germline): LGHDT, YNNKEL (reference sequence). CDR3: CASSQDPSSNQPQHF. DNA of the CDR3: TGTGCCAGCAGCCAAGATCCCTCGTCAAATCAGCCCCAGCATTTT.

This chain joins TRBV9 and TRBJ1-4; D is possibly TRBD1 (5 bases). The germline gives CDR1 SGDLS, CDR2 YYNGEE. The CDR3 extends over 14 amino acids. V was pared by 0 bases and J by 8 bases, with 11 bases between. This CDR3 reads CASSVEGDGEKLFF. The CDR3 DNA sequence: TGTGCCAGCAGCGTAGAAGGGGATGGCGAAAAACTGTTTTTT.

The DNA of the CDR3 is TGTGCCAGCAGCTTAGTGGGCCCGTTAAATGAAAAACTGTTTTTT. Its translation: CASSLVGPLNEKLFF. The V and J genes are TRBV7-2 and TRBJ1-4, with D unresolved. The V end was cut by 1 base, the J end by 5 bases, with 11 bases between. The CDR3 extends over 15 amino acids. Looked up from germline, CDR1 is SGHTA and CDR2 is FQGNSA. Together with reference TRBV7-2 and TRBJ1-4, the CDR3 gives the full variable domain: GAGVSQSPSNKVTEKGKDVELRCDPISGHTALYWYRQSLGQGLEFLIYFQGNSAPDKSGLPSDRFSAERTGGSVSTLTIQRTQQEDSAVYLCASSLVGPLNEKLFFGSGTQLSVL.

The sample holds one count of this clonotype. CDR3 coding DNA: TGTGCTCTAGGGGCGCCACACTATGGCTACACCTTC. This codes for CALGAPHYGYTF. This chain connects TRBV10-3 to TRBJ1-2; tentative D call: TRBD1 (5 bases). This CDR3 region has 12 residues. Germline V CDR1 and CDR2: ENHRY, SYGVKD.

The rearrangement joins TRBV7-9 to TRBJ1-2, with 9 bases fitting TRBD1. V lost 6 bases, J lost 4 bases, and 3 bases stayed unmatched. Germline loops: CDR1 SEHNR, CDR2 FQNEAQ (reference sequence). This CDR3 has 13 residues. CDR3 sequence: CASRKQGAYGYTF. For the CDR3, the DNA is TGTGCCAGCAGAAAACAGGGGGCCTATGGCTACACCTTC.

Concerning this clonotype: The germline gene is not matched at one end of the junction; a read error may be the cause. This chain connects TRBV13 to TRBJ1-5; D gene ambiguous. Germline V gives CDR1 PRHDT, CDR2 FYEKMQ (reference sequence). The CDR3 consists of 13 residues. The CDR3 loop reads CATSQGRDQPQHF. CDR3 nucleotide sequence: TGTGCCACCAGCCAAGGGCGAGATCAGCCCCAGCATTTT. Full variable domain (rest looked up from reference TRBV13 and TRBJ1-5): AAGVIQSPRHLIKEKRETATLKCYPIPRHDTVYWYQQGPGQDPQFLISFYEKMQSDKGSIPDRFSAQQFSDYHSELNMSSLELGDSALYFCATSQGRDQPQHFGDGTRLSIL.

This clonotype was found a few times. The chain combines TRBV7-2 with TRBJ2-5, with 13 bases that match TRBD2. There are 14 residues in the CDR3. Looked up from germline, CDR1 is SGHTA and CDR2 is FQGNSA. The V segment lost 5 bases and the J segment 5 bases; nucleotides outside the gene matches: 2. CDR3 sequence: CASSQLAGGETQYF. The DNA for the CDR3 is TGTGCCAGCAGCCAACTAGCGGGAGGGGAGACCCAGTACTTC.

This chain joins TRBV7-9 and TRBJ1-5; D is perhaps TRBD1 (5 bases). CDR3 size: 16 residues. CDR1 and CDR2 from the germline V gene are SEHNR and FQNEAQ (reference sequence). V lost 1 base, J lost 1 base, and 11 bases lay in between. The CDR3 protein is CASSLDPGISNQPQHF. In DNA form, the CDR3 reads TGTGCCAGCAGCTTAGATCCAGGGATAAGCAATCAGCCCCAGCATTTT.

This clonotype was observed many times. This chain's CDR3 is CASSDRGSNQPQHF. CDR3 DNA sequence: TGTGCCAGCAGTGACAGGGGGAGCAATCAGCCCCAGCATTTT. This chain uses TRBV19 with TRBJ1-5, with 9 positions matching TRBD1. This CDR3 has 14 residues. V was pared by 9 bases and J by 1 base, with 4 bases of the junction left unmatched. CDR1 and CDR2 from the germline V gene are LNHDA and SQIVND (reference sequence).

CDR3 bases: TGCAGCCAGAGACTAGCGGGACCCTACGAGCAGTACTTC. Its protein is CSQRLAGPYEQYF. The V gene is TRBV29-1, the J gene TRBJ2-7; 11 positions agree with TRBD2. The germline gives CDR1 SQVTM, CDR2 ANQGSEA. With V trimmed by 8 bases and J by 2 bases, 5 bases remained unmatched. The CDR3 extends over 13 amino acids.

This chain joins TRBV29-1 and TRBJ1-2; 8 positions match TRBD1. This CDR3 comprises 12 residues. From germline, CDR1 is SQVTM and CDR2 ANQGSEA. CDR3 region: CSPTGTGHGYTF. CDR3 coding DNA: TGCAGTCCGACAGGGACAGGCCATGGCTACACCTTC.

The chain has TRBV29-1 and TRBJ2-7, with D tentatively TRBD1 (6 bases). CDR3 length: 15 residues. Per germline, CDR1 SQVTM and CDR2 ANQGSEA. V was trimmed by 7 bases and J by 2 bases, leaving 21 bases between them. CDR3 coding DNA: TGCAGCGCCCAACCTCGGACAGCGAGCCCCTACGAGCAGTACTTC. This translates into CSAQPRTASPYEQYF.

The V gene is TRBV7-2, the J gene TRBJ2-5; 7 bases are shared with TRBD2. The CDR3 covers 15 residues. Germline V gene sequence: CDR1 SGHTA, CDR2 FQGNSA. The V and J ends lost 5 bases and 1 base, in that order; junction bases with no gene match: 7. The CDR3 DNA sequence: TGTGCCAGCAGCCAAGAATCTAGCGGCCAAGAGACCCAGTACTTC. Translation gives CASSQESSGQETQYF. The full variable domain, rest sourced from reference TRBV7-2 and TRBJ2-5, is GAGVSQSPSNKVTEKGKDVELRCDPISGHTALYWYRQSLGQGLEFLIYFQGNSAPDKSGLPSDRFSAERTGGSVSTLTIQRTQQEDSAVYLCASSQESSGQETQYFGPGTRLLVL.

This clonotype appeared a few times. The chain couples TRBV20-1 to TRBJ2-2, with D possibly being TRBD1 (5 bases). Deletions cut 0 bases from V and 5 bases from J, with 13 bases between. This CDR3 spans 15 amino acids. Germline V gene lookup returns CDR1 DFQATT and CDR2 SNEGSKA (reference sequence). The CDR3 sequence: CSARDRVRVTGELFF. CDR3 nucleotide sequence: TGCAGTGCTAGAGATCGTGTCAGGGTTACCGGGGAGCTGTTTTTT.